Presented here are 5 T cell receptor beta chains from one specimen sequenced in a study of early T cells in non-severe SARS-CoV-2 infection (dated by TCRdb to about 2021). To prepare the library, 5' RACE was applied. Sequenced using a NextSeq 500. TCRdb took the public reads, trimmed them with fastp at Q25, ran MiXCR for clone calling and kept in-frame beta chains. Entries that share a CDR3 protein sequence are merged under the most common genes and DNA. The table for this sample lists over 60,000 distinct CDR3 sequences; around 9.1% of them were counted only once. 7.6% of the sample is taken by the ten largest. Material: whole blood, obtained at baseline. These receptors came from an adult who was a healthcare worker with PCR-confirmed SARS-CoV-2 infection or an uninfected control (not recorded which).

This clonotype was observed at least ten times. J is TRBJ2-7 and V is TRBV25-1; D is possibly TRBD1 (6 bases). Germline lookup yields CDR1 MGHDK and CDR2 SYGVNS. The V end was cut by 3 bases, the J end by 0 bases, with 12 bases between. This CDR3 comprises 15 residues. The CDR3 sequence: CASSESRGTSYEQYF. As DNA, the CDR3 is TGTGCCAGCAGTGAGTCCAGGGGCACCTCCTACGAGCAGTACTTC.

This clonotype has just a few counts. V gene TRBV11-2 combines with J gene TRBJ2-1; D could derive from TRBD1 or TRBD2 (5 bases each). Germline assignment: CDR1 SGHAT and CDR2 FQNNGV. This CDR3 has 14 amino acids. The V end lost 0 bases, the J end lost 8 bases, and 11 bases lay between the germline ends. The chain's CDR3 is CASSLDSGRDEQFF. The CDR3 coding sequence is TGTGCCAGCAGCTTAGATTCGGGGCGCGATGAGCAGTTCTTC.

Many counts were recorded for this clonotype. The chain joins TRBV28 to TRBJ1-2; D might be TRBD1 (6 bases). Germline CDR1 reads MDHEN; CDR2 reads SYDVKM. V was pared by 1 base and J by 8 bases, with 17 bases between. The CDR3 sequence is 15 residues long. The CDR3 protein is CASSLSDRRSYGYTF. DNA for the CDR3: TGTGCCAGCAGTTTATCGGACAGACGTAGCTACGGCTACACCTTC.

This clonotype was recorded a few times. The V gene is TRBV6-2 or TRBV6-3, the J gene TRBJ1-5; no firm D call. The germline CDR1 and CDR2 sequences are MNHEY and SVGEGT. CDR3 size: 14 residues. Trimming removed 6 bases from V and 5 bases from J, with 14 bases in between. The DNA for the CDR3 is TGTGCCAGCAGGCCGCCAGGCGATCATCAGCCCCAGCATTTT. Protein: CASRPPGDHQPQHF.

The gene calls are TRBV11-2 and TRBJ2-5; possible D gene TRBD2, 5 bases. The CDR3 has 14 amino acids. The V and J ends lost 0 bases and 5 bases respectively, with 10 bases between them. Germline V gene data show CDR1 as SGHAT and CDR2 as FQNNGV. CDR3 loop: CASSLDRPGETQYF. Written as DNA, the CDR3 is TGTGCCAGCAGCTTAGATCGACCGGGGGAGACCCAGTACTTC.